The clone carrying this T cell receptor beta chain was seen only once. This specimen belongs to a study of PD-L1 blockade in urothelial cancer. CDR1 and CDR2 from the germline V gene are MNHEY and SMNVEV (reference sequence). The CDR3 is made up of 14 amino acids. Trimming took off 7 bases at V and 4 bases at J, with 11 bases between the two ends. Spiked synthetic TCR analogs estimated absolute template abundance per PCR. Sequenced by immunoSEQ multiplex PCR; TCRdb stores in-frame clones only, minus some. The sample lists some 97,000 clones, approximately 91% occurring once. Sequenced material: PBMCs, taken around atezolizumab (anti-PD-L1) treatment. The chain uses TRBV27 and TRBJ1-6; D call uncertain. This clonotype originated in an elderly woman with urothelial cancer. DNA for the CDR3: TGTGCCAGCAACCTGAGCGGTTATAATTCACCCCTCCACTTT. It codes for CASNLSGYNSPLHF.